Listed below are T cell receptor beta chains from one sample, sequenced in a study of cytomegalovirus exposure and HLA in healthy donors. This table comes from immunoSEQ multiplex PCR, and its TCRdb copy is limited to in-frame clones, with some not included. The sample consists of 150,000 or so clones, approximately 80% of them appearing once. The sample was PBMCs. Receptors were obtained from a woman between 35 and 50 years old in good health and CMV-seronegative. The CDR3 runs from the conserved cysteine through the conserved F or W. Each record gives: J gene, D gene, clone size, V gene, CDR3 DNA, CDR3 protein. A D gene is named only where the DNA matches it firmly. A clone size is listed for some rows: how often the clone was seen (once, few, many), or a class if it is expanded.

>TRBJ2-5|TRBD2|NA|TRBV7-3
TGTGCCAGCAGCTCCAGATCTGGACTAGCGGATAGAGTTGAGACCCAGTACTTC
CASSSRSGLADRVETQYF
>TRBJ2-1|NA|few|TRBV7-2
TGTGCCAGCAGCTTAGAGGGGATAGCGGAGTACAATGAGCAGTTCTTC
CASSLEGIAEYNEQFF
>TRBJ2-1|TRBD1|NA|TRBV7-3
TGTGCCAGCAGCTTAATCGGGACAGGTAGCGATGAGCAGTTCTTC
CASSLIGTGSDEQFF
>TRBJ2-3|TRBD2|NA|TRBV10-3
TGTGCCACCACAAAACTAGCGGGAGGGCATAGCACAGATACGCAGTATTTT
CATTKLAGGHSTDTQYF
>TRBJ1-4|TRBD1|NA|TRBV2
TGTGCCAGCAGTGGCAGGGGGTACGGTGAAAAACTGTTTTTT
CASSGRGYGEKLFF
>TRBJ2-7|NA|NA|TRBV28
TGTGCCAGCAGTTTATTTAGAGGCATAGAAGAGCAGTACTTC
CASSLFRGIEEQYF
>TRBJ1-1|NA|NA|TRBV28
TGTGCCAGCAGTTTCGCCCAGGGGAACACTGAAGCTTTCTTT
CASSFAQGNTEAFF
>TRBJ2-5|TRBD2|NA|TRBV5-1
TGCGCCAGCAGCTTTCGGGAGGGCAGAGAGACCCAGTACTTC
CASSFREGRETQYF
>TRBJ2-1|TRBD2|NA|TRBV2
TGTGCCAGCAACCCGGAGCGGGAGACAGAGCAGTTCTTC
CASNPERETEQFF
>TRBJ2-7|TRBD2|few|TRBV11-2
TGTGCCAGCAGCTCCCCGCCGCCGGGACTAGCGGGAGCCGCTGTCGAGCAGTACTTC
CASSSPPPGLAGAAVEQYF
>TRBJ1-1|NA|NA|TRBV9
TGTGCCAGCAGCGCCTCCGTCTATCAGGAAAACACTGAAGCTTTCTTT
CASSASVYQENTEAFF
>TRBJ2-5|NA|NA|TRBV14
TGTGCCAGCAGCCAAGTAATGGCAGGGTGGGAGACCCAGTACTTC
CASSQVMAGWETQYF
>TRBJ1-1|NA|NA|TRBV2
TGTGCCAGCAGTACGGACACTGAAGCTTTCTTT
CASSTDTEAFF
>TRBJ1-2|NA|NA|TRBV7-9
TGTGCCAGCAGCGCTGGGCACGGCTACACCTTC
CASSAGHGYTF
>TRBJ1-2|NA|NA|TRBV7-9
TGTGCCAGCAGCTCGCCGACAGTCTCCTATGGCTACACCTTC
CASSSPTVSYGYTF
>TRBJ1-6|TRBD1|NA|TRBV2
TGTGCCAGCAGCTCCGCTCGGGGACAGACCCTTTCACCCCTCCACTTT
CASSSARGQTLSPLHF
>TRBJ2-7|TRBD2|NA|TRBV19
TGTGCCAGTAGTAAACTAGCGGGAGAAGGAAAGCAGTACTTC
CASSKLAGEGKQYF
>TRBJ1-4|TRBD1|NA|TRBV4-3
TGCGCCAGCAGCCCGACACCGACAGGGCGCAATGAAAAACTGTTTTTT
CASSPTPTGRNEKLFF
>TRBJ2-7|TRBD1|NA|TRBV19
TGTGCCAGTAGTTTAGAGACAGGGAGCTCCTACGAGCAGTACTTC
CASSLETGSSYEQYF
>TRBJ2-2|TRBD2|NA|TRBV7-8
TGTGCCAGCAGCCCACTGAGACTAGCGGCCACCGGGGAGCTGTTTTTT
CASSPLRLAATGELFF
>TRBJ2-1|NA|NA|TRBV27
TGTGCCAGCAGTTTCGCGGGGTCCAATGAGCAGTTCTTC
CASSFAGSNEQFF
>TRBJ2-7|NA|NA|TRBV5-6
TGTGCCAGCAGCTTGTCTAAAGGCAGGGCCTTTCACTACGAGCAGTACTTC
CASSLSKGRAFHYEQYF
>TRBJ2-4|NA|NA|TRBV29-1
TGCAGCGTTGGGCAGGGCGGAAACATTCAGTACTTC
CSVGQGGNIQYF
>TRBJ2-7|NA|once|TRBV5-6
TGTGCCAGCAGCTTTCAGGACTACGAGCAGTACTTC
CASSFQDYEQYF
>TRBJ2-1|TRBD2|NA|TRBV5-1
TGCGCCAGCAGCGATACAGCGGGAACCTACAATGAGCAGTTCTTC
CASSDTAGTYNEQFF
>TRBJ2-2|NA|few|TRBV6-6
TGTGCCAGCAGCCTCATGACACCTGACACCGGGGAGCTGTTTTTT
CASSLMTPDTGELFF
>TRBJ1-5|NA|NA|TRBV6-6
TGTGCCAGCAGTTTTAGCACCAATCAGCCCCAGCATTTT
CASSFSTNQPQHF
>TRBJ2-5|TRBD1|NA|TRBV9
TGTGCCAGCAGCGTAGGGACAGGGGGCGCGGAGACCCAGTACTTC
CASSVGTGGAETQYF
>TRBJ1-2|TRBD1|NA|TRBV6-5
TGTGCCAGCAGCCGACAGGGGGCGACTGGCTACACCTTC
CASSRQGATGYTF
>TRBJ1-1|NA|NA|TRBV27
TGCGCCAGCAGTTTCGCTTGGCGGGTGAACACTGAAGCTTTCTTT
CASSFAWRVNTEAFF
>TRBJ2-7|TRBD1|NA|TRBV5-1
TGCGCCAGCAGCTCGGGACAGCTGAGCTCCTACGAGCAGTACTTC
CASSSGQLSSYEQYF
>TRBJ2-1|TRBD2|NA|TRBV7-2
TGTGCCAGCAGCTTTCACCGGGACTACTACAATGAGCAGTTCTTC
CASSFHRDYYNEQFF
>TRBJ2-2|NA|NA|TRBV6-6
TGTGCCGGTCGCCCCGGAGGCGCCCACGGGGAGCTGTTTTTT
CAGRPGGAHGELFF
>TRBJ1-6|TRBD1|NA|TRBV5-6
TGTGCCAGCAGCGAGTTGGCATTGACAGGGGGTAATTCACCCCTCCACTTT
CASSELALTGGNSPLHF
>TRBJ2-1|TRBD2|NA|TRBV9
TGTGCCAGCAGCGTTACTAGCGGGAGGGCCTACAATGAGCAGTTCTTC
CASSVTSGRAYNEQFF
>TRBJ2-7|NA|once|TRBV6-5
TGTGCCAGCAGTTACACGACAGCTTCCTACGAGCAGTACTTC
CASSYTTASYEQYF